A selection of T cell receptor beta chains follows, all from one sample in a study of cytomegalovirus exposure and HLA in healthy donors. The table came from immunoSEQ multiplex PCR; TCRdb's copy has only in-frame clones and leaves some out. The sample has 250,000 to 350,000 clones, 86% seen once. Sequencing used PBMCs. The receptors stem from a middle-aged man in good health and CMV-seropositive. CDR3s include the opening cysteine and the closing phenylalanine or tryptophan. A D gene is named only where the DNA matches it firmly. Size is omitted from some rows. Given values are once, few, many or a class for expanded clones.

cdr3_aa: CASSEAGGMVPEAFF; cdr3_nt: TGTGCCAGCAGTGAAGCCGGGGGGATGGTGCCTGAAGCTTTCTTT; clone_size: NA; j_call: TRBJ1-1; v_call: TRBV2; d_call: NA
cdr3_aa: CASSLSSQGAGGYTF; cdr3_nt: TGTGCCAGCAGTTTATCATCACAGGGGGCCGGTGGCTACACCTTC; clone_size: NA; j_call: TRBJ1-2; v_call: TRBV28; d_call: TRBD1
cdr3_aa: CASRPGQGPEKLFF; cdr3_nt: TGTGCCAGCAGACCGGGACAGGGACCTGAAAAACTGTTTTTT; clone_size: NA; j_call: TRBJ1-4; v_call: TRBV6-6; d_call: TRBD1
cdr3_aa: CASSLAGNTQYF; cdr3_nt: TGTGCCAGCAGCTTAGCCGGGAATACGCAGTATTTT; clone_size: NA; j_call: TRBJ2-3; v_call: TRBV7-9; d_call: NA
cdr3_aa: CASSPRDRAVGAQHF; cdr3_nt: TGTGCCAGCTCACCCCGGGACAGGGCCGTTGGGGCCCAGCATTTT; clone_size: NA; j_call: TRBJ1-5; v_call: TRBV18; d_call: TRBD1
cdr3_aa: CASSPGQVPEKLFF; cdr3_nt: TGTGCCAGCTCACCTGGACAGGTCCCTGAAAAACTGTTTTTT; clone_size: NA; j_call: TRBJ1-4; v_call: TRBV18; d_call: TRBD1
cdr3_aa: CASSPRTSGTTSYNEQFF; cdr3_nt: TGTGCCAGCTCACCACGGACTAGCGGTACGACCTCCTACAATGAGCAGTTCTTC; clone_size: NA; j_call: TRBJ2-1; v_call: TRBV18; d_call: TRBD2
cdr3_aa: CASSLRGTEYNEQFF; cdr3_nt: TGTGCCAGCAGCTTAAGAGGGACAGAATACAATGAGCAGTTCTTC; clone_size: NA; j_call: TRBJ2-1; v_call: TRBV7-2; d_call: TRBD1
cdr3_aa: CASSQESDLGTEAFF; cdr3_nt: TGCGCCAGCAGCCAAGAATCCGACCTCGGGACTGAAGCTTTCTTT; clone_size: few; j_call: TRBJ1-1; v_call: TRBV4-3; d_call: NA
cdr3_aa: CASILSAGQPQHF; cdr3_nt: TGTGCCAGCATATTAAGTGCGGGTCAGCCCCAGCATTTT; clone_size: once; j_call: TRBJ1-5; v_call: TRBV6-1; d_call: NA
cdr3_aa: CASSSAGTGVDEQFF; cdr3_nt: TGTGCCAGCAGCTCCGCCGGGACAGGGGTGGATGAGCAGTTCTTC; clone_size: NA; j_call: TRBJ2-1; v_call: TRBV7-6; d_call: TRBD1
cdr3_aa: CARNRTGGYEQYF; cdr3_nt: TGCGCCAGGAACAGGACAGGGGGCTACGAGCAGTACTTC; clone_size: NA; j_call: TRBJ2-7; v_call: TRBV5-1; d_call: TRBD1
cdr3_aa: CASSIPPADTQYF; cdr3_nt: TGTGCCAGTAGTATACCCCCCGCAGATACGCAGTATTTT; clone_size: NA; j_call: TRBJ2-3; v_call: TRBV19; d_call: NA
cdr3_aa: CASSRRDSPYEQYF; cdr3_nt: TGTGCCAGCAGCCGCCGGGACAGCCCCTACGAGCAGTACTTC; clone_size: once; j_call: TRBJ2-7; v_call: TRBV5-4; d_call: TRBD1
cdr3_aa: CASSYRDTQYF; cdr3_nt: TGTGCCAGCAGCTACCGGGATACGCAGTATTTT; clone_size: NA; j_call: TRBJ2-3; v_call: TRBV7-6; d_call: NA
cdr3_aa: CASSTWDSSYNEQFF; cdr3_nt: TGTGCCAGCTCAACCTGGGACTCATCCTACAATGAGCAGTTCTTC; clone_size: NA; j_call: TRBJ2-1; v_call: TRBV19; d_call: NA
cdr3_aa: CASSQGQGAYEQYF; cdr3_nt: TGTGCCAGCAGTCAGGGACAGGGGGCCTACGAGCAGTACTTC; clone_size: NA; j_call: TRBJ2-7; v_call: TRBV6-6; d_call: TRBD1
cdr3_aa: CASRNRAGGTLGTEAFF; cdr3_nt: TGTGCCAGCAGAAATCGGGCCGGGGGGACCCTGGGGACTGAAGCTTTCTTT; clone_size: NA; j_call: TRBJ1-1; v_call: TRBV27; d_call: NA
cdr3_aa: CASNAGGGTETQYF; cdr3_nt: TGTGCCAGCAACGCGGGAGGGGGTACAGAGACCCAGTACTTC; clone_size: NA; j_call: TRBJ2-5; v_call: TRBV9; d_call: TRBD2
cdr3_aa: CASSLRQREFTDTQYF; cdr3_nt: TGTGCCAGCAGCTTACGTCAGCGGGAGTTCACAGATACGCAGTATTTT; clone_size: few; j_call: TRBJ2-3; v_call: TRBV7-2; d_call: TRBD2
cdr3_aa: CASRLGAGAGNTIYF; cdr3_nt: TGTGCCAGTAGACTGGGGGCCGGGGCTGGAAACACCATATATTTT; clone_size: NA; j_call: TRBJ1-3; v_call: TRBV19; d_call: NA
cdr3_aa: CSVEPTSEAYNEQFF; cdr3_nt: TGCAGCGTTGAACCTACTAGCGAGGCTTACAATGAGCAGTTCTTC; clone_size: NA; j_call: TRBJ2-1; v_call: TRBV29-1; d_call: TRBD2
cdr3_aa: CASSLEDRASEQFF; cdr3_nt: TGTGCCAGCAGCTTGGAGGACAGGGCCAGTGAGCAGTTCTTC; clone_size: once; j_call: TRBJ2-1; v_call: TRBV5-4; d_call: TRBD1
cdr3_aa: CASSADRTTNQPQHF; cdr3_nt: TGTGCCAGCAGCGCGGACAGGACAACAAATCAGCCCCAGCATTTT; clone_size: NA; j_call: TRBJ1-5; v_call: TRBV6-1; d_call: TRBD1
cdr3_aa: CASSPQAPTGELFF; cdr3_nt: TGTGCCAGCAGTCCACAGGCCCCCACCGGGGAGCTGTTTTTT; clone_size: NA; j_call: TRBJ2-2; v_call: TRBV6-5; d_call: NA
cdr3_aa: CSVGDSRNEQFF; cdr3_nt: TGCAGCGTAGGGGACAGTCGTAATGAGCAGTTCTTC; clone_size: NA; j_call: TRBJ2-1; v_call: TRBV29-1; d_call: TRBD1
cdr3_aa: CASSYEGAAYEQYF; cdr3_nt: TGTGCCAGCAGTTACGAGGGAGCGGCCTACGAGCAGTACTTC; clone_size: NA; j_call: TRBJ2-7; v_call: TRBV6-6; d_call: NA
cdr3_aa: CASTSTGLMVGTQHF; cdr3_nt: TGTGCCAGCACCTCGACGGGACTCATGGTCGGTACCCAGCATTTT; clone_size: NA; j_call: TRBJ1-5; v_call: TRBV27; d_call: NA
cdr3_aa: CASSGEGLGQPQHF; cdr3_nt: TGTGCCAGCAGTGGGGAGGGGTTAGGGCAGCCCCAGCATTTT; clone_size: NA; j_call: TRBJ1-5; v_call: TRBV2; d_call: NA
cdr3_aa: CASRPPTGGPSYEQYF; cdr3_nt: TGTGCCAGCAGGCCCCCGACAGGGGGGCCCTCCTACGAGCAGTACTTC; clone_size: NA; j_call: TRBJ2-7; v_call: TRBV28; d_call: TRBD1
cdr3_aa: CASSQDSDEQYF; cdr3_nt: TGTGCCAGCAGCCAAGATTCCGACGAGCAGTACTTC; clone_size: NA; j_call: TRBJ2-7; v_call: TRBV4-2; d_call: NA
cdr3_aa: CASSPTGENTEAFF; cdr3_nt: TGCGCCAGCAGCCCAACAGGGGAGAACACTGAAGCTTTCTTT; clone_size: NA; j_call: TRBJ1-1; v_call: TRBV4-1; d_call: TRBD1
cdr3_aa: CATALAVAEPQHF; cdr3_nt: TGTGCCACCGCCCTGGCCGTGGCGGAGCCCCAGCATTTT; clone_size: NA; j_call: TRBJ1-5; v_call: TRBV15; d_call: NA
cdr3_aa: CAWSVVRRDTQYF; cdr3_nt: TGTGCCTGGAGTGTCGTAAGGAGAGATACGCAGTATTTT; clone_size: NA; j_call: TRBJ2-3; v_call: TRBV30; d_call: NA
cdr3_aa: CASSLGQGAGVAFF; cdr3_nt: TGTGCCAGCAGTTTGGGGCAGGGGGCGGGAGTAGCTTTCTTT; clone_size: NA; j_call: TRBJ1-1; v_call: TRBV28; d_call: TRBD1
cdr3_aa: CASSLGRGINQPQHF; cdr3_nt: TGTGCCAGCAGCTTAGGCAGGGGGATCAATCAGCCCCAGCATTTT; clone_size: NA; j_call: TRBJ1-5; v_call: TRBV11-2; d_call: TRBD1
cdr3_aa: CASSLGRRPPTEQYF; cdr3_nt: TGTGCCAGCAGTTTGGGGCGGCGGCCCCCGACCGAGCAGTACTTC; clone_size: once; j_call: TRBJ2-7; v_call: TRBV28; d_call: NA
cdr3_aa: CASSDYPTVNEQFF; cdr3_nt: TGTGCCAGCAGTGACTACCCGACAGTCAATGAGCAGTTCTTC; clone_size: NA; j_call: TRBJ2-1; v_call: TRBV6-4; d_call: NA
cdr3_aa: CASSTRGGWTEAFF; cdr3_nt: TGTGCCAGTAGTACCCGCGGGGGCTGGACTGAAGCTTTCTTT; clone_size: few; j_call: TRBJ1-1; v_call: TRBV19; d_call: NA
cdr3_aa: CASSFLAGGGISYEQYF; cdr3_nt: TGTGCCAGCAGTTTTTTAGCGGGAGGTGGTATCTCCTACGAGCAGTACTTC; clone_size: NA; j_call: TRBJ2-7; v_call: TRBV28; d_call: TRBD2
cdr3_aa: CASSSPTGRTEAFF; cdr3_nt: TGTGCCAGCAGTTCCCCCACAGGGCGGACTGAAGCTTTCTTT; clone_size: NA; j_call: TRBJ1-1; v_call: TRBV27; d_call: NA
cdr3_aa: CASSLSGLADNEQFF; cdr3_nt: TGTGCCAGCAGCCTGTCGGGACTAGCGGACAATGAGCAGTTCTTC; clone_size: NA; j_call: TRBJ2-1; v_call: TRBV5-6; d_call: TRBD2
cdr3_aa: CASSDITGYYGYTF; cdr3_nt: TGTGCCAGCAGCGATATAACAGGGTACTATGGCTACACCTTC; clone_size: NA; j_call: TRBJ1-2; v_call: TRBV9; d_call: NA
cdr3_aa: CASSWDRGGTGELFF; cdr3_nt: TGTGCCAGCAGTTGGGACAGGGGTGGCACCGGGGAGCTGTTTTTT; clone_size: NA; j_call: TRBJ2-2; v_call: TRBV27; d_call: TRBD1
cdr3_aa: CASSLEGSYEQYF; cdr3_nt: TGCGCCAGCAGCTTAGAGGGTTCCTACGAGCAGTACTTC; clone_size: NA; j_call: TRBJ2-7; v_call: TRBV5-1; d_call: NA
cdr3_aa: CASSVGWSTEAFF; cdr3_nt: TGTGCCAGCAGCGTAGGGTGGAGCACTGAAGCTTTCTTT; clone_size: NA; j_call: TRBJ1-1; v_call: TRBV9; d_call: NA
cdr3_aa: CASSLPPNEQFF; cdr3_nt: TGTGCCAGCAGCCTCCCTCCCAATGAGCAGTTCTTC; clone_size: NA; j_call: TRBJ2-1; v_call: TRBV11-2; d_call: NA
cdr3_aa: CASSVSWGLEAFF; cdr3_nt: TGTGCCAGCAGCGTAAGTTGGGGCCTTGAAGCTTTCTTT; clone_size: NA; j_call: TRBJ1-1; v_call: TRBV7-3; d_call: NA
cdr3_aa: CARSLSPRESYEQYF; cdr3_nt: TGTGCCAGAAGCTTATCTCCCAGGGAATCCTACGAGCAGTACTTC; clone_size: NA; j_call: TRBJ2-7; v_call: TRBV7-5; d_call: NA
cdr3_aa: CASSLAETLSGANVLTF; cdr3_nt: TGTGCCAGCAGCTTAGCTGAGACACTCTCTGGGGCCAACGTCCTGACTTTC; clone_size: NA; j_call: TRBJ2-6; v_call: TRBV7-9; d_call: NA
cdr3_aa: CSLTGDTQYF; cdr3_nt: TGTTCCCTCACCGGAGATACGCAGTATTTT; clone_size: NA; j_call: TRBJ2-3; v_call: TRBV7-9; d_call: NA
cdr3_aa: CASSPGTASNEKLFF; cdr3_nt: TGCGCCAGCAGCCCAGGGACAGCTTCTAATGAAAAACTGTTTTTT; clone_size: NA; j_call: TRBJ1-4; v_call: TRBV5-1; d_call: TRBD1
cdr3_aa: CASGMLLDRGGYGYTF; cdr3_nt: TGTGCCAGCGGTATGCTACTCGACAGGGGTGGCTATGGCTACACCTTC; clone_size: NA; j_call: TRBJ1-2; v_call: TRBV28; d_call: TRBD1
cdr3_aa: CASSYGTSGSYEQYF; cdr3_nt: TGTGCCAGCTCCTATGGGACTAGCGGTTCCTACGAGCAGTACTTC; clone_size: once; j_call: TRBJ2-7; v_call: TRBV18; d_call: TRBD2
cdr3_aa: CASSVGIAGGNEQFF; cdr3_nt: TGTGCCAGCAGCGTAGGGATAGCGGGAGGGAATGAGCAGTTCTTC; clone_size: once; j_call: TRBJ2-1; v_call: TRBV9; d_call: TRBD2
cdr3_aa: CASSPPSTSPYEQYF; cdr3_nt: TGTGCCAGCTCACCACCGTCAACATCCCCCTACGAGCAGTACTTC; clone_size: once; j_call: TRBJ2-7; v_call: TRBV18; d_call: NA
cdr3_aa: CASSQLAGGYQYF; cdr3_nt: TGTGCCAGCAGCCAGCTAGCGGGAGGGTATCAGTACTTC; clone_size: NA; j_call: TRBJ2-4; v_call: TRBV14; d_call: TRBD2
cdr3_aa: CASRSVRIDAVAFF; cdr3_nt: TGTGCCAGTAGGAGCGTTCGAATCGACGCCGTAGCTTTCTTT; clone_size: NA; j_call: TRBJ1-1; v_call: TRBV19; d_call: NA